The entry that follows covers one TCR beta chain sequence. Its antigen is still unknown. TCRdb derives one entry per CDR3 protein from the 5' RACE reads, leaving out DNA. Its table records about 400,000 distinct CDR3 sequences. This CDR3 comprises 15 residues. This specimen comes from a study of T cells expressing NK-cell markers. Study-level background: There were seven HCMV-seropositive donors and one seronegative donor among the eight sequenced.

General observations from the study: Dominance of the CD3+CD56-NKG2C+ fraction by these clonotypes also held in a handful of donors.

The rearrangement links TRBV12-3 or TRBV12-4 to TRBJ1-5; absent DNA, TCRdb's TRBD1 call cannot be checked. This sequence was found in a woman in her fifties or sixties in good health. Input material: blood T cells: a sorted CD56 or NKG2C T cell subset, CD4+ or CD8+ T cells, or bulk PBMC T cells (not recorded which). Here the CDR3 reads CASSVTGTGNQPQHF.